The 27 T cell receptor beta chains below all came from one sample that was sequenced in a study of circulating CD8 cells and anti-PD-1 response in melanoma. Each library started from approximately 15 ng of total RNA using the QIAseq Immune Repertoire TCR panel. TCRdb passed the reads through MiXCR, listing each CDR3 protein once. The sample lists over 200 distinct CDR3 sequences, 11% seen once, with approximately 60% in the top ten. Sorting of live CD3+CD8+TCRalphabeta+ cells by PD-1 and/or TIGIT gave four subsets. Sequences were derived from CD8+ T cells from PBMCs, sampled at baseline or after one month of anti-PD-1 therapy (not recorded which). These receptors all come from a human donor with melanoma.

Relative to its sample, this clonotype is large. The chain uses TRBV28 and TRBJ2-5, with a possible D match to TRBD2 (5 bases). The CDR3 extends over 15 amino acids. Per the germline V gene, CDR1 is MDHEN and CDR2 is SYDVKM. V was clipped by 3 bases and J by 5 bases, with 16 bases between them. This chain's CDR3 is CASSFKEARGETQYF. The DNA of the CDR3 is TGTGCCAGCAGTTTTAAGGAGGCTCGTGGGGAGACCCAGTACTTC.

Note on this clonotype: A read error may account for a junction end that differs from germline. J is TRBJ2-3 and V is TRBV29-1; 7 positions match TRBD1. Germline assignment: CDR1 SQVTM and CDR2 ANQGSEA. The length of the CDR3 is 16 residues. In nucleotides, the CDR3 is TGCGGTCCTCCACCCCGGACAGGCCCATGCACGGATACGCAGTATTTT. It encodes CGPPPRTGPCTDTQYF.

In its sample, this clonotype is medium-sized (0.01 to 0.1%). The chain carries TRBV28 and TRBJ2-7; unclear D gene. The CDR3 has 12 amino acids. Germline values: CDR1 MDHEN, CDR2 SYDVKM. Trimming stripped 2 bases from V and 1 base from J, with 3 bases between. The CDR3: CASSLGSYEQYF. In DNA, the CDR3 is TGTGCCAGCAGTTTAGGTTCCTACGAGCAGTACTTC.

By sample share, this clonotype is hyperexpanded. This chain joins TRBV18 and TRBJ2-5; D might be TRBD1 or TRBD2, each matching 5 bases. This CDR3 comprises 18 residues. The germline V gene encodes CDR1 KGHSH and CDR2 LQKENI. The V gene lost 0 bases and the J gene lost 2 bases, with 19 bases spanning the gap. The CDR3 reads CASSPPVGTGVFQETQYF. The CDR3 region has the DNA TGTGCCAGCTCACCACCAGTCGGGACCGGGGTCTTTCAAGAGACCCAGTACTTC.

The genes are TRBV27 and TRBJ1-5; D remains unclear. Germline V CDR1 and CDR2: MNHEY, SMNVEV (reference sequence). The CDR3 extends over 13 amino acids. V was trimmed by 5 bases and J by 7 bases, leaving 12 bases between them. The CDR3 reads CASSLSKSQPQHF. The CDR3 DNA sequence: TGTGCCAGCAGTCTGAGTAAGTCGCAGCCCCAGCATTTT.

This clonotype was detected a few times. This chain's CDR3 is CAIGAGRIGYTF. The DNA for the CDR3 is TGTGCCATAGGGGCAGGGAGGATCGGCTACACCTTC. The rearrangement joins TRBV10-3 to TRBJ1-2, with TRBD1 as a possible D gene (5 bases). The germline V and J ends were trimmed by 9 bases and 8 bases, with 16 bases remaining between them. In germline, CDR1 is ENHRY, CDR2 SYGVKD. The CDR3 extends over 12 amino acids.

The V gene is TRBV19, the J gene TRBJ2-1; D is unclear. CDR3 length equals 11 residues. Germline loops: CDR1 LNHDA, CDR2 SQIVND (reference sequence). The V end lost 5 bases, the J end lost 3 bases, and 2 bases lay between the germline ends. The CDR3 bases are TGTGCCAGTAGTGACTACAATGAGCAGTTCTTC. Its protein product is CASSDYNEQFF.

By frequency in the sample, this clonotype is medium-sized. The CDR3: CASSYQTAYNEKLFF. The CDR3 coding sequence is TGTGCCAGCAGCTACCAGACAGCCTATAATGAAAAACTGTTTTTT. This rearrangement joins TRBV28 to TRBJ1-4; a possible D gene is TRBD1 (5 bases). CDR3 length equals 15 residues. Trimming took 6 bases from V and 4 from J, leaving 15 bases between them. CDR1 and CDR2 (germline): MDHEN, SYDVKM.

This clonotype is judged large. The chain links TRBV27 to TRBJ2-2, with 10 bases lining up with TRBD2. V lost 5 bases to trimming and J lost 3 bases; unmatched junction nucleotides: 15. The CDR3 is 19 residues long. Germline V gives CDR1 MNHEY, CDR2 SMNVEV (reference sequence). The CDR3 DNA reads TGTGCCAGCAGTCCCATCGCTAGCGGGAGTGTGGGGGACACCGGGGAGCTGTTTTTT. It yields the protein CASSPIASGSVGDTGELFF.

Sample share makes this clonotype large. The gene calls are TRBV20-1 and TRBJ2-7, with D unresolved. V lost 1 base to trimming and J lost 3 bases, with 4 bases between them. This CDR3 contains 11 residues. Looked up from germline, CDR1 is DFQATT and CDR2 is SNEGSKA (reference sequence). In DNA, the CDR3 is TGCAGTGCTAGAGGAGGCTACGAGCAGTACTTC. Residues: CSARGGYEQYF.

By share of the sample, this clonotype is large. The rearrangement joins TRBV28 to TRBJ2-6; D unresolved. The ends were cut back, 0 bases at V and 0 bases at J, with 6 bases in the middle. This CDR3 region has 16 residues. The germline V gene has CDR1 MDHEN and CDR2 SYDVKM. CDR3 sequence: CASSLWVSSGANVLTF. The CDR3 nucleotides are TGTGCCAGCAGTTTATGGGTTAGCTCTGGGGCCAACGTCCTGACTTTC. Drawing the rest from reference TRBV28 and TRBJ2-6, the complete variable domain is DVKVTQSSRYLVKRTGEKVFLECVQDMDHENMFWYRQDPGLGLRLIYFSYDVKMKEKGDIPEGYSVSREKKERFSLILESASTNQTSMYLCASSLWVSSGANVLTFGAGSRLTVL.

In the case of this clonotype: A read error may explain this, as a much larger clone is one base away. This chain links TRBV12-3 or TRBV12-4 with TRBJ2-1; possibly TRBD1 for D (6 bases). CDR3 size: 12 residues. CDR3 in DNA: TGTGCCAGCAGACCGGACAGTAATGAGCAGGTCTTC. Its protein is CASRPDSNEQVF.

This clonotype is categorized as large. The chain joins TRBV28 to TRBJ2-7; D is unclear. The length of the CDR3 is 15 residues. From germline, CDR1 is MDHEN and CDR2 SYDVKM. With 3 bases removed from V and 2 bases from J, the gap between germline ends came to 14 bases. This CDR3 is CASSFLWTHPYEQYF. CDR3 nucleotides: TGTGCCAGCAGTTTTCTCTGGACCCATCCCTACGAGCAGTACTTC.

This clonotype is deemed large. The chain is built from TRBV28 and TRBJ2-7; TRBD2 is a possible D gene (5 bases). The V end lost 2 bases, the J end lost 3 bases, and 11 bases lay between the germline ends. The CDR3 covers 14 residues. Germline CDR1 and CDR2: MDHEN and SYDVKM. The CDR3 is CASSLLSSIYEQYF. CDR3 in DNA: TGTGCCAGCAGTTTACTCTCTAGCATCTACGAGCAGTACTTC. Supplemented by reference TRBV28 and TRBJ2-7, the full variable domain reads DVKVTQSSRYLVKRTGEKVFLECVQDMDHENMFWYRQDPGLGLRLIYFSYDVKMKEKGDIPEGYSVSREKKERFSLILESASTNQTSMYLCASSLLSSIYEQYFGPGTRLTVT.

This clonotype was seen a single time. As the CDR3 is not closed by the conserved phenylalanine or tryptophan, this likely results from a read error. This chain joins TRBV29-1 and TRBJ2-1; 7 bases align to TRBD2. CDR3 length: 15 residues. Germline V gives CDR1 SQVTM, CDR2 ANQGSEA. Unmatched junction bases numbered 9, after V lost 1 base and J lost 6 bases. The CDR3 DNA reads TGCAGCGTTGAAGTATGGGAGCGGGGTTTCAATGAGCAGTTCCTC. Translation: CSVEVWERGFNEQFL.

This clonotype was counted a few times. V usage is TRBV20-1 and J usage is TRBJ2-7, with TRBD2 as a possible D gene (5 bases). The CDR3 runs to 14 residues. The ends were cut back, 0 bases at V and 4 bases at J, with 13 bases in the middle. The V gene's germline CDR1 is DFQATT and CDR2 SNEGSKA (reference sequence). This chain's CDR3 is CSARDILADYEQYF. CDR3 DNA sequence: TGCAGTGCTAGAGATATCCTAGCTGATTACGAGCAGTACTTC.

This clonotype qualifies as large. The chain recombines TRBV28 with TRBJ2-7, with 11 bases fitting TRBD2. Trimming took 4 bases from V and 5 from J; bases not matched to a gene: 7. From germline, CDR1 is MDHEN and CDR2 SYDVKM. The CDR3 is 15 residues long. The CDR3 nucleotides are TGTGCCAGCAGTTCCATAGCGGGAGGGATCCACGAGCAGTACTTC. As protein: CASSSIAGGIHEQYF.

By frequency in the sample, this clonotype is large (0.1 to 1%). The genes are TRBV2 and TRBJ2-1; 11 bases fit TRBD2. Unmatched junction bases numbered 9, after V lost 8 bases and J lost 6 bases. CDR3 size: 15 residues. Per germline, CDR1 SNHLY and CDR2 FYNNEI. Here the CDR3 DNA reads TGTGCCAGCCAAAAGGGGACTAGCGGACGCAATGAGCAGTTCTTC. It encodes CASQKGTSGRNEQFF.

As for this clonotype: This CDR3 is missing its conserved last phenylalanine or tryptophan, likely due to a read error. The CDR3 region has the DNA TGTGCCAGTAGTGTTGATTTTGAGGCAATGAACACTGAAGCTTTCCTT. It specifies CASSVDFEAMNTEAFL. This chain connects TRBV19 to TRBJ1-1, with unresolved D. Trimming shortened V by 5 bases and J by 0 bases, and 16 bases separated the two germline ends. The CDR3 loop spans 16 amino acids. The germline CDR1 and CDR2 sequences are LNHDA and SQIVND (reference sequence).

This clonotype is labeled large. J is TRBJ2-7 and V is TRBV28, with 8 nucleotides matching TRBD2. The V gene's germline CDR1 is MDHEN and CDR2 SYDVKM. J lost 7 bases, V lost 1 base, and 12 bases had no gene match. CDR3 length: 16 residues. The CDR3 spells CASSLSSGTSPKEQYF. The CDR3 bases are TGTGCCAGCAGTTTATCTTCCGGGACTAGTCCTAAGGAGCAGTACTTC.

V usage is TRBV28 and J usage is TRBJ2-7; D gene uncertain. The CDR3 runs to 14 residues. Looked up from germline, CDR1 is MDHEN and CDR2 is SYDVKM. The V gene lost 7 bases and the J gene lost 0 bases, with 13 bases spanning the gap. The CDR3 sequence: CASTLESSSYEQYF. CDR3 sequence (DNA): TGTGCCAGCACCCTGGAGTCCAGCTCCTACGAGCAGTACTTC.

By proportion, this clonotype is large. The chain employs TRBV28 and TRBJ2-1; the D gene is possibly TRBD2 (5 bases). Trimming removed 8 bases at V and 5 bases at J, with 19 bases between. The CDR3 loop spans 15 amino acids. Germline CDR1 is MDHEN and CDR2 is SYDVKM. In DNA, the CDR3 is TGTGCCAGCGGTGGATACGGCGGGCCGGACAATGAGCAGTTCTTC. This gives the protein CASGGYGGPDNEQFF.

The chain combines TRBV18 with TRBJ2-7; 7 bases align to TRBD1. J gave up 3 bases and V 8 bases, and 4 bases lay outside the gene matches. Germline V gene lookup returns CDR1 KGHSH and CDR2 LQKENI. The CDR3 spans 12 residues. The CDR3 reads CASADRDYEQYF. The CDR3 DNA is TGTGCCAGCGCAGACAGGGACTACGAGCAGTACTTC. The complete variable domain, with remaining parts taken from reference TRBV18 and TRBJ2-7, reads NAGVMQNPRHLVRRRGQEARLRCSPMKGHSHVYWYRQLPEEGLKFMVYLQKENIIDESGMPKERFSAEFPKEGPSILRIQQVVRGDSAAYFCASADRDYEQYFGPGTRLTVT.

By share of the sample, this clonotype is large. J is TRBJ2-7 and V is TRBV2; the match to TRBD1 covers 7 bases. The CDR3 covers 17 residues. Germline-derived CDR1 and CDR2 are SNHLY and FYNNEI. Unmatched junction bases numbered 13, after V lost 5 bases and J lost 0 bases. CDR3 amino acids: CASSLSTGAQSSYEQYF. In nucleotides, the CDR3 is TGTGCCAGCAGTCTAAGTACAGGGGCCCAATCCTCCTACGAGCAGTACTTC.

A few counts support this clonotype. The chain employs TRBV20-1 and TRBJ1-3; D not resolved. Germline values: CDR1 DFQATT, CDR2 SNEGSKA (reference sequence). V lost 0 bases to trimming and J lost 0 bases, with 9 bases between them. This CDR3 comprises 15 residues. The CDR3 DNA reads as TGCAGTGCTAGAGATCGAAGTCGCTCTGGAAACACCATATATTTT. Its translation: CSARDRSRSGNTIYF.

In regard to this clonotype: The CDR3 end shows no conserved phenylalanine or tryptophan, and so a read error is likely. Here the CDR3 DNA reads TGTGCCAGCGGGGATTCGAATGAGCAGTTCTTA. Translation: CASGDSNEQFL. V and J are TRBV25-1 and TRBJ2-1, with no clear D. CDR3 length: 11 amino acids. Trimming left V 8 bases short and J 7 bases short, with 9 bases between. In germline, CDR1 is MGHDK, CDR2 SYGVNS.

This clonotype qualifies as hyperexpanded. One end of the junction does not line up with germline, which may come from a read error. The chain is built from TRBV2 and TRBJ1-5, with 12 positions matching TRBD1. The CDR3 consists of 15 residues. Looked up from germline, CDR1 is SNHLY and CDR2 is FYNNEI. The CDR3 DNA follows: TGTGCCAGCAGGGAAGGGACAGGGGGCTTTCAGCCCCAGCATTTT. Its translation: CASREGTGGFQPQHF.